This T cell receptor beta chain is drawn from a study of CD8 T cells in ankylosing spondylitis. Overall study results and limits: A TCR beta motif of roughly 8 highly homologous variants seemed to mark ankylosing spondylitis blood.

Turning to this clonotype: Antigen: not known.

TCRdb recomputed calls from the 5' RACE reads with MiXCR, one row per CDR3 protein. The sample records 700,000 to 1,000,000 distinct CDR3 sequences, around 11% being singletons. Trimming pared 3 bases from V and 2 bases from J, leaving 10 bases between. The CDR3 spans 13 residues. CDR1 and CDR2 from the germline V gene are DFQATT and SNEGSKA (reference sequence). The sequence derives from a male donor with ankylosing spondylitis. V usage is TRBV20-1 and J usage is TRBJ2-5; tentatively, D is TRBD1 (5 bases). The sequenced material came from blood, either unsorted or a sorted T cell fraction (not recorded which). DNA for the CDR3: TGCAGTGCTAGCACCAGGGCTCAAGAGACCCAGTACTTC. This translates into CSASTRAQETQYF.